The 21 T cell receptor beta chains reported below all come from one sample, sequenced in a study of CD8 T cells in Susac syndrome. The RNA input was 0.5 to 1 ug, and it was reverse transcribed with random hexamers. TCRdb processed the immunoSEQ multiplex PCR reads anew with MiXCR; each CDR3 protein has one entry. This table holds some 180,000 distinct CDR3 sequences, over 85% found once. The sample taken for sequencing was CD4+ T cells from PBMCs. Every receptor here comes from a human donor in good health.

The chain joins TRBV18 to TRBJ2-3, with a possible D match to TRBD1 (6 bases). V lost 2 bases and J 4 bases, leaving 10 bases between the germline ends. The V gene's germline CDR1 is KGHSH and CDR2 LQKENI. The CDR3 has 14 amino acids. In nucleotides, the CDR3 is TGTGCCAGCTCACCAACGCAGGGGCCAGATACGCAGTATTTT. Residues: CASSPTQGPDTQYF.

The rearrangement uses TRBV29-1 and TRBJ2-3; 7 bases agree with TRBD2. The J segment lost 0 bases and the V segment lost 2 bases, leaving 5 bases of the junction unmatched. The CDR3 is 15 residues long. CDR1 is SQVTM and CDR2 is ANQGSEA in the germline V gene. The CDR3 sequence is CSVERLAVSTDTQYF. The CDR3 DNA reads as TGCAGCGTTGAACGACTAGCCGTCAGCACAGATACGCAGTATTTT.

The genes are TRBV30 and TRBJ2-3; 8 nucleotides line up with TRBD2. J gave up 3 bases and V 5 bases, and 10 bases lay outside the gene matches. The germline gives CDR1 GTSNPN, CDR2 SVGIG (reference sequence). The CDR3 is made up of 15 amino acids. DNA for the CDR3: TGTGCCTGGCGTCCATTTAGCGGGACAACAGATACGCAGTATTTT. As protein: CAWRPFSGTTDTQYF.

V gene TRBV4-2 combines with J gene TRBJ2-5; no clear D gene. Trimming took 0 bases from V and 0 from J, leaving 5 bases between them. This CDR3 is built from 14 residues. The germline V gene encodes CDR1 LGHNA and CDR2 YNFKEQ. This chain's CDR3 is CASSQEGHQETQYF. The CDR3 bases are TGTGCCAGCAGCCAAGAGGGCCACCAAGAGACCCAGTACTTC.

V gene TRBV30 combines with J gene TRBJ1-5; D is unresolved. V was clipped by 0 bases and J by 4 bases, with 7 bases between them. This CDR3 has 13 residues. In germline, CDR1 is GTSNPN, CDR2 SVGIG (reference sequence). CDR3 DNA: TGTGCCTGGAGTGTAGTTTGGAATCAGCCCCAGCATTTT. Protein product: CAWSVVWNQPQHF.

This chain uses TRBV30 with TRBJ2-4, with D unclear. CDR1 and CDR2 from the germline V gene are GTSNPN and SVGIG (reference sequence). The CDR3 covers 14 residues. V lost 3 bases and J 7 bases, leaving 16 bases between the germline ends. The CDR3 DNA is TGTGCCTGGAGACCCCTAGGGCAGGTCAACATTCAGTACTTC. Its protein product is CAWRPLGQVNIQYF.

The chain has TRBV5-6 and TRBJ2-1; TRBD1 might be the D (6 bases). This CDR3 contains 16 residues. Trimming stripped 4 bases from V and 7 bases from J, with 21 bases between. Germline V lookup: CDR1 SGHDT, CDR2 YYEEEE. CDR3 coding DNA: TGTGCCAGCAGCGGGCTGACTCCCCTGGGGGCGAATGAGCAGTTCTTC. Translating it yields CASSGLTPLGANEQFF.

This clonotype was observed once. The V call is TRBV9, the J call TRBJ2-5; no firm D call. V was trimmed by 3 bases and J by 1 base, leaving 7 bases between them. In germline, CDR1 is SGDLS, CDR2 YYNGEE. The CDR3 extends over 13 amino acids. The CDR3 reads CASSGAVQETQYF. The DNA for the CDR3 is TGTGCCAGCAGCGGGGCAGTCCAAGAGACCCAGTACTTC.

The J gene is TRBJ2-6, the V gene TRBV5-1; maybe TRBD1 (6 bases). The CDR3 spans 16 residues. V dropped 3 bases and J dropped 3 bases, with 13 bases sitting between them. Germline V gene data show CDR1 as SGHRS and CDR2 as YFSETQ. The CDR3 sequence is CASSYAGAYGANVLTF. CDR3 sequence (DNA): TGCGCCAGCAGCTATGCAGGGGCTTATGGGGCCAACGTCCTGACTTTC.

The chain has TRBV2 and TRBJ2-7; 10 nucleotides align to TRBD2. The CDR3 has 14 amino acids. Germline V gives CDR1 SNHLY, CDR2 FYNNEI. V shed 3 bases and J 7 bases; nucleotides not matched to a gene: 6. As DNA, the CDR3 is TGTGCCAGCAGTGAGCTAGCGGGAGTCGGGGAGCAGTACTTC. It codes for CASSELAGVGEQYF.

The V gene is TRBV20-1, the J gene TRBJ2-3; no clear D. The CDR3 is 17 amino acids. Looked up from germline, CDR1 is DFQATT and CDR2 is SNEGSKA (reference sequence). V was shortened by 0 bases and J by 0 bases, with 16 bases between the two germline ends. CDR3 in amino acids: CSARDWKLITSTDTQYF. The CDR3 region has the DNA TGCAGTGCTAGAGATTGGAAATTGATAACTAGCACAGATACGCAGTATTTT.

The V gene is TRBV18, the J gene TRBJ2-7, with D possibly TRBD1 on 6 matching bases. This CDR3 spans 13 amino acids. The V gene's germline CDR1 is KGHSH and CDR2 LQKENI. With 4 bases removed from V and 3 bases from J, the gap between germline ends came to 10 bases. The CDR3 here is CASSQGQLYEQYF. The CDR3 DNA is TGTGCCAGCTCACAAGGACAGCTCTACGAGCAGTACTTC.

V and J are TRBV7-3 and TRBJ2-3; no firm D call. The CDR3 sequence is 13 residues long. Germline CDR1 reads SGHTA; CDR2 reads FQGTGA. V lost 1 base and J 2 bases, leaving 4 bases between the germline ends. The CDR3, as DNA: TGTGCCAGCAGCTTAAAGCCCACAGATACGCAGTATTTT. Translation gives CASSLKPTDTQYF.

This clonotype has just one count. The chain has TRBV5-4 and TRBJ2-3; TRBD2 is a possible D gene (6 bases). Between the trimmed V and J ends, which lost 6 bases and 0 bases, there was a span of 11 bases. The CDR3 sequence is 14 residues long. Germline values: CDR1 SGHNT, CDR2 YYREEE (reference sequence). CDR3 nucleotides: TGTGCCAGCACCTCCGGGACTAGCACAGATACGCAGTATTTT. Translated, it gives CASTSGTSTDTQYF.

The chain is built from TRBV20-1 and TRBJ2-1, with D possibly being TRBD1 (7 bases). Trimming removed 2 bases at V and 6 bases at J, with 14 bases between. CDR3 size: 14 residues. Germline loops: CDR1 DFQATT, CDR2 SNEGSKA (reference sequence). The CDR3 sequence: CSARHRRGVNEQFF. The CDR3, as DNA: TGCAGTGCTAGACATCGCAGGGGGGTCAATGAGCAGTTCTTC.

The chain couples TRBV18 to TRBJ2-3; TRBD2 matches 8 bases. V shed 3 bases, J shed 1 base, and the junction held 9 bases outside the gene matches. This CDR3 has 17 amino acids. Germline V lookup: CDR1 KGHSH, CDR2 LQKENI. CDR3 sequence: CASSPRTAGAGTDTQYF. In DNA form, the CDR3 reads TGTGCCAGCTCACCCAGGACAGCGGGAGCTGGCACAGATACGCAGTATTTT.

The V gene is TRBV9, the J gene TRBJ1-4, with D unclear. Per the germline V gene, CDR1 is SGDLS and CDR2 is YYNGEE. The V gene lost 0 bases and the J gene lost 8 bases, with 14 bases spanning the gap. This CDR3 contains 15 residues. The CDR3 reads CASSVDAAPLEKLFF. The CDR3 region has the DNA TGTGCCAGCAGCGTAGATGCTGCGCCCCTGGAAAAACTGTTTTTT. Combining the CDR3 with reference TRBV9 and TRBJ1-4 gives the whole variable domain DSGVTQTPKHLITATGQRVTLRCSPRSGDLSVYWYQQSLDQGLQFLIQYYNGEERAKGNILERFSAQQFPDLHSELNLSSLELGDSALYFCASSVDAAPLEKLFFGSGTQLSVL.

The rearrangement links TRBV27 to TRBJ2-1; 7 bases line up with TRBD2. The germline V gene has CDR1 MNHEY and CDR2 SMNVEV (reference sequence). J was trimmed by 7 bases and V by 9 bases; bases with no gene match: 12. The CDR3 runs 14 residues. CDR3 bases: TGTGCCAGTAGACTAGCCGTGACTCCAAATGAGCAGTTCTTC. This gives the protein CASRLAVTPNEQFF.

This clonotype has only one observation. The chain combines TRBV5-1 with TRBJ2-5; 9 bases are a match to TRBD2. The trim removed 4 bases at V and 3 bases at J, leaving 13 bases unmatched. Germline assignment: CDR1 SGHRS and CDR2 YFSETQ. This CDR3 has 17 amino acids. CDR3 DNA: TGCGCCAGCAGCCCAGGATATGGGGCTAGCGGGAAAGAGACCCAGTACTTC. The encoded protein is CASSPGYGASGKETQYF.

In its sample, this clonotype was seen once. V usage is TRBV20-1 and J usage is TRBJ1-5; no reliable D call. V lost 6 bases to trimming and J lost 4 bases, with 13 bases between them. The CDR3 is made up of 13 amino acids. Germline-derived CDR1 and CDR2 are DFQATT and SNEGSKA (reference sequence). In nucleotides, the CDR3 is TGCAGTGCGAGGATAGGGAAAAATCAGCCCCAGCATTTT. Translation: CSARIGKNQPQHF.

V usage is TRBV30 and J usage is TRBJ1-4; tentative D call: TRBD1 (6 bases). From germline, CDR1 is GTSNPN and CDR2 SVGIG (reference sequence). The CDR3 contains 13 residues. The V end was cut by 5 bases, the J end by 5 bases, with 12 bases between. The CDR3 reads CAWRQAWNEKLFF. CDR3 nucleotides: TGTGCCTGGCGACAGGCCTGGAATGAAAAACTGTTTTTT. Full variable domain (rest looked up from reference TRBV30 and TRBJ1-4): SQTIHQWPATLVQPVGSPLSLECTVEGTSNPNLYWYRQAAGRGLQLLFYSVGIGQISSEVPQNLSASRPQDRQFILSSKKLLLSDSGFYLCAWRQAWNEKLFFGSGTQLSVL.